The 16 T cell receptor beta chains reported below all come from one sample, sequenced in a study of blood T cell repertoires in COVID-19. Profiling relied on immunoSEQ multiplex PCR, and the TCRdb table lists in-frame clones only, not all of them. The sample holds about 140,000 clones, just over 85% seen once. Sequenced material: peripheral blood. The receptors come from a woman in her sixties with acute or convalescent COVID-19.

This chain connects TRBV3-1 (or the pseudogene TRBV3-2) to TRBJ2-3; D call uncertain. V was pared by 1 base and J by 2 bases, with 7 bases between. In germline, CDR1 is LGHDT, CDR2 YNNKEL (reference sequence). This CDR3 is built from 14 residues. CDR3 nucleotides: TGTGCCAGCAGCCAAGTAATCTTCACAGATACGCAGTATTTT. As protein: CASSQVIFTDTQYF.

The chain is built from TRBV6-2 or TRBV6-3 and TRBJ2-5, with 10 bases lining up with TRBD1. Trimming removed 3 bases from V and 0 bases from J; junction bases left unmatched: 1. Germline CDR1 reads MNHEY; CDR2 reads SVGEGT. CDR3 size: 15 residues. The CDR3 region has the DNA TGTGCCAGCAGTTATGGGACAGGGGACCAAGAGACCCAGTACTTC. This encodes CASSYGTGDQETQYF.

The gene calls are TRBV19 and TRBJ2-1; TRBD2 matches at 9 bases. CDR1 and CDR2 from the germline V gene are LNHDA and SQIVND (reference sequence). Losses at the gene ends were 7 bases for V and 8 bases for J; bases not matched to a gene: 6. The CDR3 consists of 13 residues. The CDR3: CASKLAGRDEQFF. Here the CDR3 DNA reads TGTGCCAGTAAGCTAGCGGGGAGGGATGAGCAGTTCTTC.

The rearrangement links TRBV15 to TRBJ1-1, with TRBD1 matching 10 bases. V lost 1 base and J lost 10; bases outside the gene matches: 15. Germline lookup yields CDR1 LNHNV and CDR2 YYDKDF (reference sequence). CDR3 length: 17 amino acids. The CDR3: CATSRGPGQGNLVRAFF. CDR3 nucleotide sequence: TGTGCCACCAGCAGAGGTCCGGGACAGGGGAATCTAGTCCGAGCTTTCTTT.

The chain combines TRBV11-3 with TRBJ1-1; D is perhaps TRBD1 (5 bases). Germline CDR1 SGHNT, CDR2 YENEEA. CDR3 length: 14 residues. V lost 5 bases and J 11 bases, leaving 21 bases between the germline ends. CDR3 sequence: CASSPGTPFAWAFF. The CDR3, as DNA: TGTGCCAGCAGCCCAGGGACTCCCTTTGCCTGGGCTTTCTTT.

This chain links TRBV5-6 with TRBJ2-3; 11 bases map to TRBD2. Per germline, CDR1 SGHDT and CDR2 YYEEEE. The J segment lost 6 bases and the V segment lost 5 bases, leaving 8 bases of the junction unmatched. The CDR3 is made up of 15 amino acids. The CDR3 DNA is TGTGCCAGCAGTCATAGCGGGGGGGCTAGGGATACGCAGTATTTT. Amino acids: CASSHSGGARDTQYF.

J is TRBJ2-3 and V is TRBV6-1; TRBD2 agrees at 9 bases. The CDR3 consists of 18 residues. CDR1 and CDR2 from the germline V gene are MNHNS and SASEGT. V shed 4 bases and J 0 bases; nucleotides not matched to a gene: 11. The CDR3 reads CASSGYSTGLASTDTQYF. The CDR3 region has the DNA TGTGCCAGCAGTGGCTACTCAACGGGACTAGCTAGCACAGATACGCAGTATTTT.

In its sample, this clone was seen a few times. The chain carries TRBV27 and TRBJ1-1; 8 bases match TRBD1. CDR3 length: 15 residues. Germline CDR1 MNHEY, CDR2 SMNVEV (reference sequence). The V gene end was trimmed by 5 bases and the J gene end by 3 bases; junction bases not matched to a gene: 8. CDR3: CASSQGAQGYTEAFF. CDR3 in DNA: TGTGCCAGCAGTCAGGGGGCCCAGGGGTACACTGAAGCTTTCTTT.

The V gene is TRBV11-3, the J gene TRBJ2-5; 7 bases match TRBD2. The germline V gene has CDR1 SGHNT and CDR2 YENEEA. The V segment lost 7 bases and the J segment 5 bases; nucleotides outside the gene matches: 7. The CDR3 length is 13 residues. CDR3 sequence reads: CASTISGRETQYF. In DNA form, the CDR3 reads TGTGCCAGCACCATTAGCGGGCGGGAGACCCAGTACTTC.

The chain has TRBV7-8 and TRBJ2-5; 7 bases align to TRBD2. Per germline, CDR1 SGHVS and CDR2 FQNEAQ. The CDR3 spans 17 residues. Unmatched junction bases numbered 10, after V lost 1 base and J lost 2 bases. The CDR3 sequence is CASSLGVGGYMQETQYF. CDR3 coding DNA: TGTGCCAGCAGCTTAGGAGTCGGGGGGTACATGCAAGAGACCCAGTACTTC.

This chain links TRBV7-2 with TRBJ2-5; 12 nucleotides agree with TRBD2. The CDR3 totals 17 residues. With V trimmed by 1 base and J by 7 bases, 10 bases remained unmatched. The germline CDR1 and CDR2 sequences are SGHTA and FQGNSA. CDR3 in amino acids: CASSLGLAGASIGTQYF. CDR3 sequence (DNA): TGTGCCAGCAGCTTAGGACTAGCGGGGGCCTCCATAGGGACCCAGTACTTC. The full variable domain, in which reference TRBV7-2 and TRBJ2-5 provide the parts outside the CDR3, is GAGVSQSPSNKVTEKGKDVELRCDPISGHTALYWYRQSLGQGLEFLIYFQGNSAPDKSGLPSDRFSAERTGGSVSTLTIQRTQQEDSAVYLCASSLGLAGASIGTQYFGPGTRLLVL.

J is TRBJ2-7 and V is TRBV28, with 7 bases matching TRBD1. The V gene's germline CDR1 is MDHEN and CDR2 SYDVKM. V was clipped by 4 bases and J by 1 base; unmatched bases: 1. The CDR3 contains 13 residues. Written as DNA, the CDR3 is TGTGCCAGCAGTTCGGGACAGTCCTACGAGCAGTACTTC. Translation: CASSSGQSYEQYF.

J is TRBJ2-3 and V is TRBV6-1, with 9 bases that match TRBD1. Germline V lookup: CDR1 MNHNS, CDR2 SASEGT. The CDR3 totals 16 residues. V lost 2 bases, J lost 2 bases, and 5 bases stayed unmatched. CDR3 in amino acids: CASSELGTGSTDTQYF. CDR3 nucleotides: TGTGCCAGCAGTGAATTGGGGACAGGGTCCACAGATACGCAGTATTTT.

This chain joins TRBV6-5 and TRBJ2-1, with 7 bases identical to TRBD2. Germline CDR1 and CDR2: MNHEY and SVGAGI. This CDR3 contains 15 residues. V shed 2 bases and J 0 bases; nucleotides not matched to a gene: 1. The CDR3 loop is CASSYERGSYNEQFF. The CDR3 nucleotides read TGTGCCAGCAGTTACGAGCGGGGCTCCTACAATGAGCAGTTCTTC.

V usage is TRBV19 and J usage is TRBJ1-4; 11 bases agree with TRBD1. The length of the CDR3 is 17 residues. Germline loops: CDR1 LNHDA, CDR2 SQIVND (reference sequence). J gave up 2 bases and V 4 bases, and 6 bases lay outside the gene matches. Here the CDR3 DNA reads TGTGCCAGTAGTAGAGGACAGGGGGCTGCGACTAATGAAAAACTGTTTTTT. Translated, it gives CASSRGQGAATNEKLFF.

The chain joins TRBV3-1 (or the pseudogene TRBV3-2) to TRBJ1-5; D perhaps matches TRBD1 (5 bases). The CDR3 spans 14 residues. Per germline, CDR1 LGHDT and CDR2 YNNKEL (reference sequence). The V end was cut by 1 base, the J end by 6 bases, with 10 bases between. CDR3 nucleotide sequence: TGTGCCAGCAGCCAAGGCCGGGGGAGTCAGCCCCAGCATTTT. Its protein product is CASSQGRGSQPQHF.